What follows describes a single T cell receptor (beta chain). The specificity of this receptor is unknown. Base-call qualities are not available, and no considerably larger clone is one nucleotide away. The source of the sample is a study of blood T cells in healthy people across ages (dated by TCRdb to the mid-2010s). Regarding the complete study: In model experiments, template switching captured roughly one uniquely barcoded TCR beta cDNA molecule for every two T cells. To avoid experimental bias, donors of different ages were spread randomly across the sequencing lanes. Four age groups were formed from the donors: young (average 16 years), middle-aged (around 39), aged (over 55) and long-lived (more than 75). The study measured age-related changes in TCR beta repertoire diversity using deep sequencing normalized with unique cDNA molecular identifiers. Using the same blood draw, the study looked at two additional independent replicas of 1 million unique cDNA reads for two donors, one aged 18 to 30 and the other aged 80 or older.

The donors were some 39 Caucasian individuals from Russia, aged roughly 6 to 100 years, who were systemically healthy. Each donor gave about 9.7 milliliters of peripheral blood, drawn into EDTA-treated Vacutainer tubes. Ficoll-Paque density-gradient centrifugation was used to isolate PBMCs, with at least 7 million per sample. Trizol reagent was used to extract total RNA from PBMCs, with at least 5.5 micrograms per sample. Naive CD45RAhigh/CD27high T cell percentages were measured by flow cytometry on a PBMC aliquot from every donor. The study at large found these results: The long-lived group showed more naive CD4+ T cells, fewer expanded clones and increased TCR diversity than the aged group, suggesting age selection. Total diversity estimates from one million sequenced T cells were considered lower bounds and underestimates. Because donor CMV infection status was unknown, age-related changes in expanded clonotypes were potentially confounded. There was a strong correlation between observed TCR beta diversity and the percentage of naive T cells measured by flow cytometry. Observed TCR beta diversity per million T cells fell roughly linearly with age, and a significant reduction was already apparent by age roughly 40. Conclusive comparison of naive and antigen-experienced compartments was prevented by the profiling of bulk unsorted PBMCs.

The protocol used for the library was 5' RACE. Sequencing took place on an Illumina HiSeq 2500. A second PCR of roughly 6 to 11 cycles was run with a J-beta primer mix and a sample-barcoded 5' primer. Each TCR beta cDNA molecule received a unique molecular identifier from a template-switch 5' adaptor carrying 12 random nucleotides. Each sample yielded at least 3 million CDR3-containing paired-end reads. The Mint cDNA synthesis kit, primed by a TRBC-specific oligonucleotide, was used to synthesize first-strand cDNA from all RNA. All cDNA was treated with uracil-DNA glycosylase and then went through a first 18-cycle PCR with the universal primers M1SS and BC2_uni_R. The original methods were these. For normalization, 1 million high-quality reads were randomly selected from each sample, with every read carrying a distinct molecular identifier. Reads with shared molecular identifiers were discarded instead of being binned into consensus sequences. CDR3 identification, clonotype clustering and error correction used MiTCR with a Q25 quality threshold and the strictest error-elimination algorithm. A nonparametric unseen species model with Euler transformation was used to estimate lower-bound total TCR beta diversity. The raw public data were reprocessed by TCRdb itself: fastp quality trimming at Q25, MiXCR clonotype calling, in-frame beta chains only. CDR3 protein sequences are deduplicated, and each keeps its most common genes and DNA. The V and J calls were determined by TCRdb, not by the authors. Present in this sample are approximately 800,000 distinct CDR3 sequences, 35% to 40% of which were seen just once. The top ten clones comprise 13% of the sample.

V and J lose 3 bases and 0 bases, and a span of 11 bases separates them. The CDR3 numbers 15 residues from cysteine through phenylalanine. Here the CDR3 DNA is all that survives: 45 bases in frame from base 1. The rearranged segments are TRBV12-3 or TRBV12-4 and TRBJ1-2, and the D gene may be TRBD1, 5 bases matching. The specimen sequenced was blood. This TCR was recovered from a man in his late teens or twenties in good health. The DNA sequence is as follows: TGTGCCAGCAGTTTGGACACTAACTCTAACTATGGCTACACCTTC. Its amino acids are CASSLDTNSNYGYTF.